This TCR beta chain was captured in a study of T-cell reconstitution after alpha-beta-depleted transplantation in children. Unique molecular identifiers tagged the TCRbeta library. TCRdb analysed the PCR reads with MiXCR anew, one entry per CDR3 protein. The sample has some 150,000 distinct CDR3 sequences, roughly 9% seen once; the top ten hold about a sixth. As to this clonotype: The antigen is undetermined. This CDR3 fails to terminate in the conserved phenylalanine or tryptophan, so it likely reflects a read error.

Broader study findings: Reported findings indicate that, about two months after transplant, alpha-beta T cells came from several hundred expanded clones, which were derived from non-depleted graft cells. From newly produced T cells came most of the T-cell counts and diversity one year after transplant. From surviving recipient T cells and thymic progenitors came the high day-60 TCRbeta diversity observed in some patients.

Trimming stripped 5 bases from V and 3 bases from J, with 11 bases between. Per the germline V gene, CDR1 is DFQATT and CDR2 is SNEGSKA (reference sequence). CDR3 length: 12 amino acids. The V and J genes are TRBV20-1 and TRBJ2-7; D gene ambiguous. This specimen was PBMCs, mostly from graft donor cells, taken 180 days after TCRalphabeta/CD19-depleted stem cell transplant. The source of this sequence is a female patient aged 2 to 10 who had a stem cell transplant for congenital amegakaryocytic thrombocytopenia, so the T cells may come from the graft donor. DNA of the CDR3: TGCAGTGCTGGCCCGGACGGCTACGAGCAGTACTTG. Translated, it gives CSAGPDGYEQYL.